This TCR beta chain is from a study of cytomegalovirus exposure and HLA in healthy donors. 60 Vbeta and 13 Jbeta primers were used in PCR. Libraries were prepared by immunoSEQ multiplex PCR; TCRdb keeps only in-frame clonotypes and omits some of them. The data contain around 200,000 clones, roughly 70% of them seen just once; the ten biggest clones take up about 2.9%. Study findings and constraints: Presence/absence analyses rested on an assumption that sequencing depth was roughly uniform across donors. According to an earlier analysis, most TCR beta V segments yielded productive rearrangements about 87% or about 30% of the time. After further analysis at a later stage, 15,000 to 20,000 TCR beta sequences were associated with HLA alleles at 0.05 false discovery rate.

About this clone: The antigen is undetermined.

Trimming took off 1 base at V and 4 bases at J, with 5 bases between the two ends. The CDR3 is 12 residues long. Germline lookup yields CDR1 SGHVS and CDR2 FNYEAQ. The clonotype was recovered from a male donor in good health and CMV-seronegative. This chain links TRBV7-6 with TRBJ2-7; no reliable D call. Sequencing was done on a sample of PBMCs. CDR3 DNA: TGTGCCAGCAGCTTAGGAGAGTACGAGCAGTACTTC. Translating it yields CASSLGEYEQYF.